The clone carrying this TCR beta chain has only one observation. Germline V CDR1 and CDR2: LNHDA, SQIVND (reference sequence). Trimming cost V 6 bases and J 3 bases; bases outside gene matches: 6. This CDR3 is 16 amino acids long. This sample is drawn from a study of control samples from healthy donors and cancer patients. Produced via immunoSEQ multiplex PCR; TCRdb's table is partial and in-frame only. The table has about 63,000 clones, 70% to 90% seen once. The sequence came from a man between 35 and 55 years old in good health. The gene calls are TRBV19 and TRBJ2-1, with 12 bases that match TRBD2. Sample: blood. The CDR3 region is CASRILAGGNYNEQFF. Here the CDR3 DNA reads TGTGCCAGTAGGATACTAGCGGGAGGAAACTACAATGAGCAGTTCTTC.